The 30 T cell receptor beta chains given below trace back to one sample, sequenced in a study of blood T cell repertoires in COVID-19. Assay used: immunoSEQ multiplex PCR; TCRdb lists only in-frame clones, some missing. The sample carries about 260,000 clones, 80% to 95% recorded once. What was sequenced was peripheral blood. The receptors derive from a young adult with COVID-19, enrolled during active disease.

CDR3 nucleotide sequence: TGTGCCAGCAGTGAGACTAGCGGCAGCTCCTACAATGAGCAGTTCTTC. Protein: CASSETSGSSYNEQFF. The chain joins TRBV25-1 to TRBJ2-1, with 9 bases identical to TRBD2. V lost 3 bases to trimming and J lost 0 bases; unmatched junction nucleotides: 3. The CDR3 runs to 16 residues. Germline V CDR1 and CDR2: MGHDK, SYGVNS.

The V gene is TRBV28, the J gene TRBJ2-7; 9 bases are a match to TRBD2. CDR3 size: 14 residues. Germline-derived CDR1 and CDR2 are MDHEN and SYDVKM. The V segment lost 6 bases and the J segment 4 bases; nucleotides outside the gene matches: 7. This chain's CDR3 is CASRGSSGVYEQYF. Written as DNA, the CDR3 is TGTGCCAGCAGGGGATCTAGCGGGGTGTACGAGCAGTACTTC.

The CDR3 DNA is TGTGCCAGCAGTTTTGACGGTGGGTTGGGGACTAGCCTCAATGAGCAGTTCTTC. Protein sequence: CASSFDGGLGTSLNEQFF. The chain couples TRBV28 to TRBJ2-1; TRBD2 matches at 9 bases. The V gene's germline CDR1 is MDHEN and CDR2 SYDVKM. There are 18 residues in the CDR3. V gave up 3 bases and J gave up 6 bases; unmatched junction bases: 15.

This clone was counted only a few times. The rearrangement uses TRBV18 and TRBJ1-1, with 11 bases fitting TRBD1. Unmatched junction bases numbered 9, after V lost 5 bases and J lost 4 bases. Looked up from germline, CDR1 is KGHSH and CDR2 is LQKENI. CDR3 length equals 16 residues. The chain's CDR3 is CASSEGQGALGTEAFF. The CDR3 DNA follows: TGTGCCAGCTCAGAAGGACAGGGGGCGTTGGGCACTGAAGCTTTCTTT.

Of note for this clone: Other DNA sequences in the same sample also yield this CDR3. The chain's CDR3 is CASSVASGRETQYF. CDR3 coding DNA: TGTGCCAGCAGCGTAGCTTCAGGGCGGGAGACCCAGTACTTC. The chain has TRBV9 and TRBJ2-5; D possibly corresponds to TRBD1 (5 bases). Trimming left V 0 bases short and J 5 bases short, with 11 bases between. The CDR3 covers 14 residues. Germline CDR1 reads SGDLS; CDR2 reads YYNGEE.

This clone occurred a few times. The genes are TRBV5-1 and TRBJ2-2, with 11 bases identical to TRBD2. V trimming: 4 bases; J trimming: 2 bases; junction bases outside the gene matches: 22. This CDR3 comprises 22 residues. CDR1 is SGHRS and CDR2 is YFSETQ in the germline V gene. CDR3 amino acids: CASSPNLYPGLAETVNTGELFF. CDR3 nucleotide sequence: TGCGCCAGCAGCCCCAACCTGTATCCGGGACTAGCGGAAACCGTTAACACCGGGGAGCTGTTTTTT.

V usage is TRBV4-2 and J usage is TRBJ1-3, with no clear D. V gave up 0 bases and J gave up 4 bases, with 7 bases separating them. The CDR3 runs to 14 residues. Germline CDR1 reads LGHNA; CDR2 reads YNFKEQ. The CDR3 coding sequence is TGTGCCAGCAGCCAAGAGCGCCCCGGAAACACCATATATTTT. As protein: CASSQERPGNTIYF.

The CDR3 loop reads CASSYSPREQETQYF. CDR3 coding DNA: TGTGCCAGCAGTTACTCCCCGCGGGAACAAGAGACCCAGTACTTC. The chain couples TRBV6-5 to TRBJ2-5; D is possibly TRBD2 (6 bases). The CDR3 length is 15 residues. V lost 0 bases, J lost 2 bases, and 10 bases lay in between. Germline-derived CDR1 and CDR2 are MNHEY and SVGAGI.

The V gene is TRBV5-1, the J gene TRBJ2-3, with 14 bases lining up with TRBD2. This CDR3 is 16 amino acids long. Germline values: CDR1 SGHRS, CDR2 YFSETQ. J lost 5 bases, V lost 4 bases, and 6 bases had no gene match. CDR3: CASSLGLAGAGDTQYF. For the CDR3, the DNA is TGCGCCAGCAGCCTGGGACTAGCGGGAGCTGGAGATACGCAGTATTTT.

The V call is TRBV2, the J call TRBJ2-1, with a possible D match to TRBD2 (6 bases). Germline V CDR1 and CDR2: SNHLY, FYNNEI. The V end was cut by 4 bases, the J end by 9 bases, with 13 bases between. This CDR3 is built from 13 residues. This CDR3 is CASSGAGGTEQFF. The CDR3 region has the DNA TGTGCCAGCAGTGGTGCAGGAGGGACTGAGCAGTTCTTC.

This clone was counted a single time. J is TRBJ1-2 and V is TRBV9; the D gene is possibly TRBD1 (5 bases). V was pared by 4 bases and J by 1 base, with 17 bases between. CDR1 and CDR2 from the germline V gene are SGDLS and YYNGEE. CDR3 size: 16 residues. CDR3 residues: CASSSTVDSHNYGYTF. DNA of the CDR3: TGTGCCAGCAGCTCCACCGTAGACAGCCATAACTATGGCTACACCTTC.

The gene calls are TRBV12-3 or TRBV12-4 and TRBJ2-1, with D unresolved. There are 12 residues in the CDR3. Between the trimmed V and J ends, which lost 3 bases and 5 bases, there was a span of 5 bases. CDR3 sequence: CASSFIDNEQFF. The CDR3 DNA is TGTGCCAGCAGTTTCATAGACAATGAGCAGTTCTTC.

Remarks on this clone: A junction boundary mismatches the germline segment, possibly from a read error. The rearrangement joins TRBV7-7 to TRBJ2-3; possible D gene TRBD2, 6 bases. This CDR3 spans 16 amino acids. Germline-derived CDR1 and CDR2 are SSHAT and FNYEAQ (reference sequence). This CDR3 reads CASSLNPGLYTDTQYF. The CDR3 bases are TGTGCTAGCAGCTTAAACCCGGGACTGTACACAGATACGCAGTATTTT.

The genes are TRBV2 and TRBJ1-4; D is ambiguous. V was cut by 6 bases and J by 8 bases, with 13 bases left in between. The CDR3 is made up of 13 amino acids. Looked up from germline, CDR1 is SNHLY and CDR2 is FYNNEI. This CDR3 is CASRVALREKLFF. Written as DNA, the CDR3 is TGTGCCAGCAGGGTAGCCCTAAGGGAAAAACTGTTTTTT.

The chain has TRBV7-2 and TRBJ1-1, with D tentatively TRBD1 (5 bases). The CDR3 is made up of 13 amino acids. Germline assignment: CDR1 SGHTA and CDR2 FQGNSA. The ends were cut back, 0 bases at V and 6 bases at J, with 8 bases in the middle. The CDR3 sequence is CASSLAAGAEAFF. The CDR3 DNA reads as TGTGCCAGCAGCTTAGCTGCGGGGGCTGAAGCTTTCTTT.

The CDR3 is CAIRIDRGPNTGELFF. CDR3 bases: TGTGCCATCAGAATAGACAGGGGCCCGAACACCGGGGAGCTGTTTTTT. This chain joins TRBV10-3 and TRBJ2-2; 8 bases fit TRBD1. The CDR3 extends over 16 amino acids. V shed 6 bases, J shed 0 bases, and the junction held 6 bases outside the gene matches. CDR1 is ENHRY, CDR2 SYGVKD, per germline.

This rearrangement joins TRBV3-1 (or the pseudogene TRBV3-2) to TRBJ2-7, with 9 positions matching TRBD2. V gave up 2 bases and J gave up 3 bases; unmatched junction bases: 2. The CDR3 has 14 amino acids. The germline V gene has CDR1 LGHDT and CDR2 YNNKEL (reference sequence). The CDR3 here is CASSQLAGYYEQYF. DNA for the CDR3: TGTGCCAGCAGCCAACTAGCGGGGTACTACGAGCAGTACTTC.

V and J are TRBV2 and TRBJ2-3, with a weak D call TRBD2 (6 bases). This CDR3 region has 20 residues. The V gene's germline CDR1 is SNHLY and CDR2 FYNNEI. Trimming took off 6 bases at V and 4 bases at J, with 32 bases between the two ends. CDR3 in amino acids: CASRAAGRRVAVLGADTQYF. CDR3 bases: TGTGCCAGCAGGGCAGCTGGGAGGCGAGTAGCGGTCCTAGGGGCAGATACGCAGTATTTT. Looking up the rest from reference TRBV2 and TRBJ2-3 gives the full variable domain: EPEVTQTPSHQVTQMGQEVILRCVPISNHLYFYWYRQILGQKVEFLVSFYNNEISEKSEIFDDQFSVERPDGSNFTLKIRSTKLEDSAMYFCASRAAGRRVAVLGADTQYFGPGTRLTVL.

The chain employs TRBV18 and TRBJ2-5; the match to TRBD2 covers 10 bases. V lost 2 bases and J lost 5; bases outside the gene matches: 17. This CDR3 has 19 residues. CDR1 and CDR2 from the germline V gene are KGHSH and LQKENI. The CDR3 bases are TGTGCCAGCTCACCAAGGTTAGGTTCAACTAGCGGGACGGTCGAGACCCAGTACTTC. Amino acid sequence: CASSPRLGSTSGTVETQYF.

This chain uses TRBV5-6 with TRBJ2-1, with TRBD2 identical over 7 bases. The germline gives CDR1 SGHDT, CDR2 YYEEEE. V shed 2 bases and J 1 base; nucleotides not matched to a gene: 3. The length of the CDR3 is 15 residues. The CDR3, as DNA: TGTGCCAGCAGCTTTAGCGGGCTATCCTACAATGAGCAGTTCTTC. Translated, it gives CASSFSGLSYNEQFF.

The chain couples TRBV5-5 to TRBJ2-7; 7 nucleotides align to TRBD1. V dropped 3 bases and J dropped 4; count of bases not matched to a gene: 10. This CDR3 comprises 15 residues. Germline V gives CDR1 SGHKS, CDR2 YYEKEE (reference sequence). This chain's CDR3 is CASSSPDRDRYEQYF. The CDR3 nucleotides are TGTGCCAGCAGCTCGCCCGACAGGGACCGATACGAGCAGTACTTC.

The gene calls are TRBV25-1 and TRBJ2-7, with 12 bases fitting TRBD2. Germline V gene lookup returns CDR1 MGHDK and CDR2 SYGVNS. Losses at the gene ends were 2 bases for V and 0 bases for J; bases not matched to a gene: 8. CDR3 length equals 18 residues. In DNA form, the CDR3 reads TGTGCCAGCAGTGAAATTGAGACTAGCGGGAGATTCTCCTACGAGCAGTACTTC. Amino acid sequence: CASSEIETSGRFSYEQYF.

The chain uses TRBV28 and TRBJ1-3; D remains ambiguous. The CDR3 spans 13 residues. Trimming left V 6 bases short and J 4 bases short, with 10 bases between. Germline V gene sequence: CDR1 MDHEN, CDR2 SYDVKM. The CDR3 here is CASSSFGGNTIYF. Written as DNA, the CDR3 is TGTGCCAGCAGCAGTTTCGGGGGAAACACCATATATTTT.

The CDR3 DNA reads TGTGCCAGTAGTCCAACGACAGGGAGCCAGCCCCAGCATTTT. Its protein product is CASSPTTGSQPQHF. The gene calls are TRBV19 and TRBJ1-5; 7 positions match TRBD1. Germline lookup yields CDR1 LNHDA and CDR2 SQIVND (reference sequence). The V and J ends lost 5 bases and 7 bases, in that order; junction bases with no gene match: 8. The CDR3 is 14 amino acids. The variable domain in full, completed from reference TRBV19 and TRBJ1-5, reads DGGITQSPKYLFRKEGQNVTLSCEQNLNHDAMYWYRQDPGQGLRLIYYSQIVNDFQKGDIAEGYSVSREKKESFPLTVTSAQKNPTAFYLCASSPTTGSQPQHFGDGTRLSIL.

The chain joins TRBV5-4 to TRBJ2-7, with 8 bases fitting TRBD1. The J segment lost 5 bases and the V segment lost 2 bases, leaving 3 bases of the junction unmatched. CDR1 and CDR2 (germline): SGHNT, YYREEE (reference sequence). This CDR3 is 13 amino acids long. As DNA, the CDR3 is TGTGCCAGCAGCTTCGCGACAGGGGACGAGCAGTACTTC. This sequence encodes CASSFATGDEQYF.

The J gene is TRBJ1-1, the V gene TRBV7-6, with 10 bases matching TRBD1. The CDR3 contains 14 residues. V was clipped by 4 bases and J by 6 bases; unmatched bases: 5. Per germline, CDR1 SGHVS and CDR2 FNYEAQ. This CDR3 is CASSSRGQGAEAFF. In nucleotides, the CDR3 is TGTGCCAGCAGCTCACGAGGACAGGGGGCTGAAGCTTTCTTT.

V usage is TRBV9 and J usage is TRBJ2-2; possible D gene TRBD2, 6 bases. V shed 0 bases and J shed 7 bases, with 7 bases lying between them. This CDR3 is built from 13 residues. Germline lookup yields CDR1 SGDLS and CDR2 YYNGEE. CDR3: CASSVGDFGELFF. CDR3 DNA sequence: TGTGCCAGCAGCGTAGGGGACTTCGGGGAGCTGTTTTTT.

The chain has TRBV5-1 and TRBJ2-7; 12 bases agree with TRBD2. This CDR3 has 18 residues. The junction had 12 bases not matched to a gene; V was cut back by 1 base and J by 4 bases. CDR1 and CDR2 (germline): SGHRS, YFSETQ. The CDR3 reads CASSLFPSSGRAIYEQYF. CDR3 nucleotide sequence: TGCGCCAGCAGCTTGTTCCCTTCTAGCGGGAGGGCGATATACGAGCAGTACTTC. The variable domain in full, with the rest retrieved from reference TRBV5-1 and TRBJ2-7, is KAGVTQTPRYLIKTRGQQVTLSCSPISGHRSVSWYQQTPGQGLQFLFEYFSETQRNKGNFPGRFSGRQFSNSRSEMNVSTLELGDSALYLCASSLFPSSGRAIYEQYFGPGTRLTVT.

The CDR3 loop is CASSLVGGRAAAEQFF. In nucleotides, the CDR3 is TGCGCCAGCAGCCTCGTTGGCGGGAGGGCCGCGGCTGAGCAGTTCTTC. The genes are TRBV4-1 and TRBJ2-1; 9 bases match TRBD2. The CDR3 is 16 residues long. The V and J ends lost 4 bases and 9 bases, in that order; junction bases with no gene match: 13. Looked up from germline, CDR1 is MGHRA and CDR2 is YSYEKL.

The chain is built from TRBV7-9 and TRBJ2-1, with 10 positions matching TRBD2. Germline V CDR1 and CDR2: SEHNR, FQNEAQ (reference sequence). V gave up 5 bases and J gave up 8 bases; unmatched junction bases: 12. This CDR3 is built from 16 residues. Here the CDR3 reads CASSIRGRTSGDEQFF. In nucleotides, the CDR3 is TGTGCCAGCAGCATACGGGGGCGGACTAGCGGCGATGAGCAGTTCTTC.